This note documents a single T cell receptor beta chain sequence. Its antigen is unidentified. The sample comes from a study of cytomegalovirus exposure and HLA in healthy donors. The study ran its PCR with 60 Vbeta and 13 Jbeta primers. TCRdb keeps only in-frame clones here, not all; method: immunoSEQ multiplex PCR. The profile shows over 30,000 clones, 80% of them singletons. The V gene's germline CDR1 is MNHEY and CDR2 SMNVEV (reference sequence). The CDR3 has 14 amino acids. Trimming left V 6 bases short and J 8 bases short, with 16 bases between. Study-level findings and limits: In an earlier analysis, about 90% or about 30%: the productive usage of most TCR beta V segments.

The sequenced material came from PBMCs. The J gene is TRBJ1-4, the V gene TRBV27; possibly TRBD1 for D (6 bases). This receptor was taken from a male donor in good health and CMV-seronegative. The CDR3 protein is CASSPGGLGEKLFF. DNA for the CDR3: TGTGCCAGCAGCCCTGGGGGCTTGGGGGAAAAACTGTTTTTT.